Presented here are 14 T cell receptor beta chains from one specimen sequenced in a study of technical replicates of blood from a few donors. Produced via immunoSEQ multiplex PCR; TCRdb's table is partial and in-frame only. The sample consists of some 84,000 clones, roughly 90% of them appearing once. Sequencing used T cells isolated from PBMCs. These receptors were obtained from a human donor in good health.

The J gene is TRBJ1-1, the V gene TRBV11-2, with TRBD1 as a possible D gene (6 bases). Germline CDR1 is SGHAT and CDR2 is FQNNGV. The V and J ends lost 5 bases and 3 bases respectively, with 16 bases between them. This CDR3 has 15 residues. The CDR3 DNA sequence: TGTGCCAGCAGCCCCAACAGGGAATGGGACACTGAAGCTTTCTTT. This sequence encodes CASSPNREWDTEAFF.

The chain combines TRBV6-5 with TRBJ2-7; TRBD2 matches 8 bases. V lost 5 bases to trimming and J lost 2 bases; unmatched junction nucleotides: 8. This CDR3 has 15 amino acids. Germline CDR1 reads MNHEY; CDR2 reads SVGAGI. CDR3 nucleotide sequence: TGTGCCAGCAGTCGGGAGCGGGAGTTAACCTACGAGCAGTACTTC. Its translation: CASSRERELTYEQYF.

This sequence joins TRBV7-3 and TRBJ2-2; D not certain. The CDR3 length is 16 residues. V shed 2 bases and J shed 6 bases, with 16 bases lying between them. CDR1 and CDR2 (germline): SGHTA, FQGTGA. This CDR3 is CASSLSRVGSAGELFF. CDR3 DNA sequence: TGTGCCAGCAGCTTATCTCGGGTAGGATCTGCCGGGGAGCTGTTTTTT.

The CDR3 here is CAISGGRSSYEQYF. CDR3 in DNA: TGTGCCATCAGTGGCGGGCGGAGCTCCTACGAGCAGTACTTC. The chain employs TRBV10-3 and TRBJ2-7, with D possibly matching TRBD2 (5 bases). This CDR3 is 14 amino acids long. From germline, CDR1 is ENHRY and CDR2 SYGVKD. V shed 4 bases and J shed 0 bases, with 10 bases lying between them.

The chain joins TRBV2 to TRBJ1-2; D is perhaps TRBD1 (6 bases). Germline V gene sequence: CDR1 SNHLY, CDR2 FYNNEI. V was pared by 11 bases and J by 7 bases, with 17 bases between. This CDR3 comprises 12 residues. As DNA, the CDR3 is TGTGCCGGGGAGGGGGGGGAGTCTGGCTACACCTTC. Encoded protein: CAGEGGESGYTF.

The CDR3 spells CASSQDLGQGAAYWVPTDTQYF. CDR3 DNA sequence: TGCGCCAGCAGCCAAGATTTAGGACAGGGGGCAGCTTATTGGGTTCCAACAGATACGCAGTATTTT. V is TRBV4-3 and J is TRBJ2-3; 11 nucleotides agree with TRBD1. V was clipped by 0 bases and J by 3 bases; unmatched bases: 20. This CDR3 is built from 22 residues. Germline V gene sequence: CDR1 LGHNA, CDR2 YSLEER.

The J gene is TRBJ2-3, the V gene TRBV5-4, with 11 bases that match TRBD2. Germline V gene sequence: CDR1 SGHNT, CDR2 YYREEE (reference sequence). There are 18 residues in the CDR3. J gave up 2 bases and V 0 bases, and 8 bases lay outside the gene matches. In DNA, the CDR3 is TGTGCCAGCAGCTTGGGGCCGCTAGCGGGAGGAATCACAGATACGCAGTATTTT. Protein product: CASSLGPLAGGITDTQYF.

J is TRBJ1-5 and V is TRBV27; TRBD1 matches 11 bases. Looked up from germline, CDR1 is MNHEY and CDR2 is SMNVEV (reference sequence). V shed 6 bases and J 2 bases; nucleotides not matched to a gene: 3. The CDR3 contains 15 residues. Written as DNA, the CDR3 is TGTGCCAGCAGCAGGACAGGGGGCGGCAATCAGCCCCAGCATTTT. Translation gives CASSRTGGGNQPQHF.

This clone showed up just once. The CDR3 here is CASLGGGGRADIQYF. Here the CDR3 DNA reads TGTGCCAGCCTCGGGGGGGGAGGGAGGGCGGACATTCAGTACTTC. The genes are TRBV6-1 and TRBJ2-4, with 8 bases identical to TRBD2. The V segment lost 8 bases and the J segment 8 bases; nucleotides outside the gene matches: 14. The CDR3 length is 15 residues. Germline V lookup: CDR1 MNHNS, CDR2 SASEGT.

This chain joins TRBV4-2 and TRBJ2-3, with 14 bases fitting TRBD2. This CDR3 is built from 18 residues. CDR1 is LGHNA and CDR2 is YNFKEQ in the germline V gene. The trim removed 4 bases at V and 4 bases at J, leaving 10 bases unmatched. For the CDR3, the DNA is TGTGCCAGCAGCCCTGGACTAGCGGGAGGAGGAGGGGCAGATACGCAGTATTTT. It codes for CASSPGLAGGGGADTQYF.

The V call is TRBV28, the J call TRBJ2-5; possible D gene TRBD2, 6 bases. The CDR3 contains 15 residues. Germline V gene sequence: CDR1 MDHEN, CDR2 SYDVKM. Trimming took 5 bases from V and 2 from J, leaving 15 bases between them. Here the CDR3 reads CASSRLWEVQETQYF. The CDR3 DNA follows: TGTGCCAGCAGTCGGCTGTGGGAGGTACAAGAGACCCAGTACTTC. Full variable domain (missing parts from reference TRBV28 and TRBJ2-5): DVKVTQSSRYLVKRTGEKVFLECVQDMDHENMFWYRQDPGLGLRLIYFSYDVKMKEKGDIPEGYSVSREKKERFSLILESASTNQTSMYLCASSRLWEVQETQYFGPGTRLLVL.

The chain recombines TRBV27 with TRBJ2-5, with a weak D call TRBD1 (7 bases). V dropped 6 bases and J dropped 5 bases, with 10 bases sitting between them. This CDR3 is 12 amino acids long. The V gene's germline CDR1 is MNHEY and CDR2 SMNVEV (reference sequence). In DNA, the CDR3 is TGTGCCAGCAGGACAGGGAGGGAGACCCAGTACTTC. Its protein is CASRTGRETQYF.

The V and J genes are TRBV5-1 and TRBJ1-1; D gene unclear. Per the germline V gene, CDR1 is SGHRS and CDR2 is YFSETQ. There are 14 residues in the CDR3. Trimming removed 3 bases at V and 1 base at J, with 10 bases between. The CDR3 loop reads CASSSHIKNTEAFF. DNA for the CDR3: TGCGCCAGCAGCTCCCACATTAAGAACACTGAAGCTTTCTTT.

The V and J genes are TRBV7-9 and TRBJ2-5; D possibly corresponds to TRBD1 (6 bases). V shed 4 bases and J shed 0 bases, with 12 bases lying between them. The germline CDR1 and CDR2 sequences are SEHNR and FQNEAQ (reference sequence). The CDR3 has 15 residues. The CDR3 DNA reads TGTGCCAGCAGCTCCCGGGACAATGACCAAGAGACCCAGTACTTC. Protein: CASSSRDNDQETQYF.